This T cell receptor beta chain was profiled in a study of blood T cell repertoires in COVID-19. Looking at the study overall: PBMCs, B-cell-depleted T cells, or T cells were the source of the cDNA or gDNA that made up the material.

The data were produced by immunoSEQ multiplex PCR, yet TCRdb's version contains in-frame clones alone and is incomplete. The repertoire holds about 380,000 clones, with around 85% as singletons. V shed 8 bases and J 7 bases; nucleotides not matched to a gene: 9. Germline lookup yields CDR1 MNHEY and CDR2 SVGAGI. This CDR3 is built from 14 residues. This TCR came from a woman aged 18 to 35 with acute or convalescent COVID-19. The chain couples TRBV6-5 to TRBJ1-4; 8 nucleotides line up with TRBD1. The sample was peripheral blood. The DNA for the CDR3 is TGTGCCAGCCAAAATACAGGGGGGGGTGAAAAACTGTTTTTT. Translating it yields CASQNTGGGEKLFF.